This T cell receptor (beta chain) was identified in a study of vaccination and CD4 T cells after COVID-19. Study at large: The authors gave control cultures a CEFX pool, an HIV-1 Nef pool, or no peptide. General observations from the study: Among reactive clones from convalescent patients, a median 86.3% appeared only post-vaccination.

The CDR3 is made up of 14 amino acids. CDR1 is SGHTA, CDR2 FQGNSA, per germline. V shed 3 bases and J shed 8 bases, with 16 bases lying between them. Cultured CD4+ T-cell DNA underwent Oncomine TCR Beta short-read sequencing. Each CDR3 protein gets one entry after TCRdb re-called the PCR reads with MiXCR. The sample carries about 11,000 distinct CDR3 sequences, approximately 43% recorded once. This clonotype has more than one count but fewer than ten. The antigen remains unidentified. This sample's treatment: roughly 10-day PBMC culture with coronavirus spike peptide pools or control peptides (ViraFEST assay). Days 3 and 7 were when half the medium was replaced with fresh IL-2 medium.

This chain uses TRBV7-2 with TRBJ1-2; TRBD1 is a possible D gene (5 bases). The sequence came from a human donor who had recovered from COVID-19. The sequenced sample consisted of CD4+ T cells from blood, cultured in vitro. Here the CDR3 DNA reads TGTGCCAGCAGCTTCAATCGGGGCGCGGGCGGCTACACCTTC. This gives the protein CASSFNRGAGGYTF.